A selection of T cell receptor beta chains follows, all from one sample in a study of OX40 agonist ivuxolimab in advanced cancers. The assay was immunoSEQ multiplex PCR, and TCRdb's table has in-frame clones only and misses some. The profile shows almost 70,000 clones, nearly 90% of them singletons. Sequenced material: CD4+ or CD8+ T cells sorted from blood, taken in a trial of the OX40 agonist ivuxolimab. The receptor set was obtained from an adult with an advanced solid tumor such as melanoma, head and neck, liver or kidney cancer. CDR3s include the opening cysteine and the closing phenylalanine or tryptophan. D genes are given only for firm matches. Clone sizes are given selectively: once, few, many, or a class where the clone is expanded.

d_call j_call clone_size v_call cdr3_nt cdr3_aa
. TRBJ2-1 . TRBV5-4 TGTGCCAGCAGACCAAACAGGGCTAGCGATGAGCAGTTCTTC CASRPNRASDEQFF
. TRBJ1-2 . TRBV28 TGTGCCAGCAGTTTCCAACTTGGCTACACCTTC CASSFQLGYTF
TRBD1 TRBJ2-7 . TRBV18 TGTGCCAGCTCCCGAAATCGGGACAGCGAGTACTTC CASSRNRDSEYF
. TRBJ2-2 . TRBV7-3 TGTGCCAGCAGCTCAGCGGGCCCGAACACCGGGGAGCTGTTTTTT CASSSAGPNTGELFF
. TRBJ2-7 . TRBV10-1 TGCGCCAGCAGCGGAGGCTCGCCCTACGAGCAGTACTTC CASSGGSPYEQYF
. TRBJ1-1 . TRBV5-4 TGTGCCAGCAGCTTGAGTCTGGACAGTGAAGCTTTCTTT CASSLSLDSEAFF
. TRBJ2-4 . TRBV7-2 TGTGCCAGCAGCTTAGATGTGACTAGCAAAAACATTCAGTACTTC CASSLDVTSKNIQYF
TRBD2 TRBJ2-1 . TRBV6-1 TGTGCCAGCCTAGCGGGAGGGAGCAGTGAGCAGTTCTTC CASLAGGSSEQFF
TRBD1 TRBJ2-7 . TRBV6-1 TGTGCCAGCAGTGTTTCGGACAGGGTCCACGAGCAGTACTTC CASSVSDRVHEQYF
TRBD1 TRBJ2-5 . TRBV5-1 TGCGCCAGCAGCTACACAGGGGACCAAGAGACCCAGTACTTC CASSYTGDQETQYF
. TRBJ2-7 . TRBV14 TGTGCCAGCAGTAGTTTCGGGAACTCCTACGAGCAGTACTTC CASSSFGNSYEQYF
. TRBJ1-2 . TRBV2 TGTGCCAGCAGTGTAAGTGAAAGGGGTGGCTACACCTTC CASSVSERGGYTF
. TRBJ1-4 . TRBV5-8 TGTGCCAGCAGCGCTACCGGGACACTGAATAATGAAAAACTGTTTTTT CASSATGTLNNEKLFF
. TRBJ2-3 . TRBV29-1 TGCAGCGTTGAGCTGTATACGCAGTATTTT CSVELYTQYF
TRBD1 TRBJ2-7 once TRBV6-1 TGTGCCAGCCGGACAGGGAGAGCGTACGAGCAGTACTTC CASRTGRAYEQYF
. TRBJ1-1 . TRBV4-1 TGCGCCAGCAGCCAAGATTCCGCCGGTGAAGCTTTCTTT CASSQDSAGEAFF
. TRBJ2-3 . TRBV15 TGTGCCACCAGCAGAGGCGGCACAGGGACCCCGAATACGCAGTATTTT CATSRGGTGTPNTQYF
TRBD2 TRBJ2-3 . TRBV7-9 TGTGCCAGCAGCCAGACTAGCGGGAGCCCCACAGATACGCAGTATTTT CASSQTSGSPTDTQYF
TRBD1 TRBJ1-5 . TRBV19 TGTGCCAGTAGTCCTGGACAGGGAAGGGCTTTTAATCAGCCCCAGCATTTT CASSPGQGRAFNQPQHF
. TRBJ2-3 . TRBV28 TGTGCCAGCAGTTTTTCAGGGACCACTAGCACAGATACGCAGTATTTT CASSFSGTTSTDTQYF
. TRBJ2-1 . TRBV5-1 TGCGCCAGCAGCTTGGCACCCCTGGGGGCTAGCGGCTCCTACAATGAGCAGTTCTTC CASSLAPLGASGSYNEQFF
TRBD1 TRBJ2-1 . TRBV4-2 TGTGCCAGCAGCCAGGGACAGGGCATTGAGGAGCAGTTCTTC CASSQGQGIEEQFF
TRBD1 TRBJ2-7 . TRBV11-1 TGTGCCAGCAGCACCCGACAGGGGGGGACCTACGAGCAGTACTTC CASSTRQGGTYEQYF